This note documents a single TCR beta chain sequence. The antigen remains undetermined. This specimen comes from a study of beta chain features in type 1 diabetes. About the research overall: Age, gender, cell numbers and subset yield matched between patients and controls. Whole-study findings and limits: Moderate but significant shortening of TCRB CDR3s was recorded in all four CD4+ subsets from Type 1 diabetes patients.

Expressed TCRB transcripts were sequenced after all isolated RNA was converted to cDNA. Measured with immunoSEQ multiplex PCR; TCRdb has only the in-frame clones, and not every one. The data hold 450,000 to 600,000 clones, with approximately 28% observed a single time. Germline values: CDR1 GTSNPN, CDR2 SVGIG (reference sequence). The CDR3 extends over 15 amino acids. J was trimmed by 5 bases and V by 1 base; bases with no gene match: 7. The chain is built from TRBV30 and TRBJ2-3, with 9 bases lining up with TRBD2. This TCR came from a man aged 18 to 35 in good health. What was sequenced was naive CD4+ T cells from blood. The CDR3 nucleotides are TGTGCCTGGAGTGAAGGAGCGGGAGGTTTAGATACGCAGTATTTT. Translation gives CAWSEGAGGLDTQYF. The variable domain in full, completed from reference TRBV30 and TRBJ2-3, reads SQTIHQWPATLVQPVGSPLSLECTVEGTSNPNLYWYRQAAGRGLQLLFYSVGIGQISSEVPQNLSASRPQDRQFILSSKKLLLSDSGFYLCAWSEGAGGLDTQYFGPGTRLTVL.